This paragraph covers one T cell receptor beta chain sequence. As yet, its antigen is unknown. The data belong to a study of PD-L1 blockade in urothelial cancer. Study-wide background: Researchers found blood samples held a median of roughly 140,000 T cells.

The CDR3 covers 16 residues. V gave up 6 bases and J gave up 3 bases, with 18 bases separating them. Germline CDR1 is MNHNY and CDR2 is SVGAGI (reference sequence). What went into each PCR as a spike was synthetic TCR analog templates. Sequencing was performed with immunoSEQ multiplex PCR; in TCRdb, only in-frame clones are kept and a portion is missing. In the table there are about 50,000 clones, approximately 81% of which are singletons. Study-wide results and caveats: When measured at 3 weeks, tumor-associated blood clones expanded more in durable-benefit patients.

Time point meaning: peripheral blood 6 weeks after treatment start. Samples were collected from each patient before treatment and during treatment. Each patient gave between 1 and 8 of them in total. This chain joins TRBV6-6 and TRBJ1-5, with D unresolved. The sequence was collected from a man between 65 and 85 years old with urothelial cancer. The starting material was PBMCs, obtained around atezolizumab (anti-PD-L1) treatment. CDR3 sequence: CASRPGLASANQPQHF. CDR3 in DNA: TGTGCCAGCAGGCCGGGCCTCGCTAGCGCCAATCAGCCCCAGCATTTT.